Below, 2 T cell receptor beta chains from the same sample are listed, as sequenced in a study of T-cell memory formation after mild COVID-19. TCRdb called the 5' RACE reads again in MiXCR, with one record for every CDR3 protein. The sample lists tens of thousands of distinct CDR3 sequences, 21% occurring once. The specimen sequenced was PBMCs or a T cell subset sorted from them (not recorded which). The receptors derive from an adult who had mild COVID-19 (a few samples of this study predate the infection). Cell type and time point are not known.

This rearrangement joins TRBV4-3 to TRBJ2-7, with a possible D match to TRBD2 (6 bases). The CDR3 sequence is 15 residues long. Trimming took 0 bases from V and 2 from J, leaving 11 bases between them. Per germline, CDR1 LGHNA and CDR2 YSLEER. The CDR3 coding sequence is TGCGCCAGCAGCCAAGAGAAGGAGGGAACCTACGAGCAGTACTTC. Amino acids: CASSQEKEGTYEQYF.

This clonotype was counted ten times or more. The gene calls are TRBV20-1 and TRBJ2-1, with D unclear. Germline assignment: CDR1 DFQATT and CDR2 SNEGSKA (reference sequence). This CDR3 has 10 amino acids. V gave up 7 bases and J gave up 6 bases, with 7 bases separating them. CDR3 region: CSVWANEQFF. CDR3 coding DNA: TGCAGTGTTTGGGCCAATGAGCAGTTCTTC.